The 9 T cell receptor beta chains presented below share a single source sample, sequenced in a study of T cell repertoires in cytomegalovirus infection. TCRdb processed the reads anew with MiXCR; each CDR3 protein has one entry. The table has roughly 800,000 distinct CDR3 sequences, 25% to 35% seen once. No cognate antigen is known for these TCRs. Sequenced here: cultured CD8+ T cells from PBMCs, sampled from culture after CMV antigen stimulation. These receptors originate from a human donor in good health (CMV status not recorded). Some clones in this sample may be carry-over from other donors' samples.

The DNA for the CDR3 is TGTGCCAGCAGCCGGGGGGGTAACCGGCAGCCCCAGCATTTT. Protein sequence: CASSRGGNRQPQHF. The chain joins TRBV27 to TRBJ1-5; TRBD1 might be the D (5 bases). V lost 6 bases and J lost 7, with 16 bases in between. This CDR3 comprises 14 residues. Germline CDR1 reads MNHEY; CDR2 reads SMNVEV (reference sequence).

The gene calls are TRBV27 and TRBJ2-5, with 12 bases that match TRBD1. The germline V gene encodes CDR1 MNHEY and CDR2 SMNVEV (reference sequence). V gave up 8 bases and J gave up 5 bases; unmatched junction bases: 6. The CDR3 has 14 residues. CDR3 sequence reads: CASRDRGRGETQYF. The CDR3 nucleotides read TGTGCCAGCCGGGACAGGGGGCGCGGGGAGACCCAGTACTTC.

This rearrangement joins TRBV5-1 to TRBJ1-4; possibly TRBD1 for D (6 bases). The length of the CDR3 is 15 residues. Trimming pared 7 bases from V and 2 bases from J, leaving 15 bases between. Germline loops: CDR1 SGHRS, CDR2 YFSETQ. The chain's CDR3 is CASRDIGGTNEKLFF. CDR3 bases: TGCGCCAGCCGGGACATCGGCGGGACTAATGAAAAACTGTTTTTT.

The chain is built from TRBV5-6 and TRBJ1-2, with D possibly matching TRBD1 (6 bases). The length of the CDR3 is 16 residues. The ends were cut back, 3 bases at V and 3 bases at J, with 18 bases in the middle. The germline CDR1 and CDR2 sequences are SGHDT and YYEEEE. The CDR3 DNA is TGTGCCAGCAGCTCGGACAGTGTTAGACCCTACTATGGCTACACCTTC. Its protein is CASSSDSVRPYYGYTF.

This clonotype has only a few counts. The chain carries TRBV6-5 and TRBJ2-2; unclear D gene. Trimming stripped 0 bases from V and 8 bases from J, with 13 bases between. Germline CDR1 and CDR2: MNHEY and SVGAGI. The CDR3 runs to 15 residues. The CDR3 loop reads CASSYSTLGLGELFF. CDR3 coding DNA: TGTGCCAGCAGTTACTCGACGTTGGGGTTGGGGGAGCTGTTTTTT.

The rearrangement uses TRBV6-1 and TRBJ1-4, with D perhaps matching TRBD1 (6 bases). Trimming removed 0 bases from V and 7 bases from J, with 12 bases in between. CDR1 is MNHNS and CDR2 is SASEGT in the germline V gene. The CDR3 is 15 residues long. CDR3 loop: CASSEAPGAREKLFF. The CDR3 DNA reads as TGTGCCAGCAGTGAAGCTCCGGGGGCTCGTGAAAAACTGTTTTTT.

The chain employs TRBV6-1 and TRBJ1-5; unclear D gene. Germline V gene data show CDR1 as MNHNS and CDR2 as SASEGT. V was clipped by 4 bases and J by 0 bases, with 7 bases between them. CDR3 length: 14 amino acids. The CDR3 loop is CASSVYSSNQPQHF. Written as DNA, the CDR3 is TGTGCCAGCAGTGTCTACAGTAGCAATCAGCCCCAGCATTTT.

This clonotype has ten or more counts. The chain joins TRBV6-2 or TRBV6-3 to TRBJ1-5, with D uncertain. The CDR3 consists of 18 residues. Germline V gives CDR1 MNHEY, CDR2 SVGEGT. V was cut by 2 bases and J by 4 bases, with 21 bases left in between. This CDR3 reads CASSYPNDNRFRNQPQHF. Here the CDR3 DNA reads TGTGCCAGCAGTTACCCAAATGATAATCGATTTAGGAATCAGCCCCAGCATTTT.

This clonotype appeared many times. This chain uses TRBV7-8 with TRBJ2-3, with D possibly being TRBD1 or TRBD2 (6 bases each). The CDR3 is made up of 21 amino acids. The germline gives CDR1 SGHVS, CDR2 FQNEAQ. V was pared by 5 bases and J by 2 bases, with 32 bases between. DNA of the CDR3: TGTGCCAGCAGCCCCCGCCCGAGGGGGGCGACTGGCGAGTTCTCCACAGATACGCAGTATTTT. Amino acid sequence: CASSPRPRGATGEFSTDTQYF.